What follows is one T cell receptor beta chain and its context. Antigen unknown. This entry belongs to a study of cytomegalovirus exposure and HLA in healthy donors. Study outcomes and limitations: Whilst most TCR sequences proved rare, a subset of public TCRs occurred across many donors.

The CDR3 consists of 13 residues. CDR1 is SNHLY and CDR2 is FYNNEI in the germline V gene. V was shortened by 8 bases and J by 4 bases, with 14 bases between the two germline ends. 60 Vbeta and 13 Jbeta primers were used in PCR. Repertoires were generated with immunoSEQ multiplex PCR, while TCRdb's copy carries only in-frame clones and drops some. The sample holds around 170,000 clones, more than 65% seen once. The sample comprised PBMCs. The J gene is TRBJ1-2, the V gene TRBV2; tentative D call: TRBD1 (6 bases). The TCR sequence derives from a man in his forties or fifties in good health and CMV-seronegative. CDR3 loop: CASRGEGGYGYTF. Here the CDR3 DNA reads TGTGCCAGCCGCGGGGAGGGGGGCTATGGCTACACCTTC.